One and the same sample provided the 27 T cell receptor beta chains below, sequenced in a study of metastatic and nonmetastatic thyroid tumors. Every patient was untreated before thyroid surgery. TCRdb re-called clones from the PCR reads using MiXCR. Here the sample spans almost 35,000 clones, roughly 15% being singletons. Specimen: blood. The source is a female donor with papillary thyroid cancer or a benign thyroid nodule (not recorded which). Some clones in this sample may be carry-over from other donors' samples.

This clone ranks as medium-sized. The chain is built from TRBV19 and TRBJ1-2; D is ambiguous. Per germline, CDR1 LNHDA and CDR2 SQIVND (reference sequence). V lost 8 bases, J lost 5 bases, and 15 bases lay in between. This CDR3 contains 13 residues. DNA for the CDR3: TGTGCCAGTCTCGACACCGATAGATATGGCTACACCTTC. It is translated as CASLDTDRYGYTF. The complete variable domain, with remaining parts taken from reference TRBV19 and TRBJ1-2, reads DGGITQSPKYLFRKEGQNVTLSCEQNLNHDAMYWYRQDPGQGLRLIYYSQIVNDFQKGDIAEGYSVSREKKESFPLTVTSAQKNPTAFYLCASLDTDRYGYTFGSGTRLTVV.

This clone was found many times. The chain has TRBV12-3 or TRBV12-4 and TRBJ2-2, with 8 bases identical to TRBD2. The length of the CDR3 is 20 residues. Trimming took 3 bases from V and 4 from J; bases not matched to a gene: 19. CDR3 sequence (DNA): TGTGCCAGCAGTTTGGGTTCGGTTTTGGCGGGAGGAATTGGCACCGGGGAGCTGTTTTTT. This gives the protein CASSLGSVLAGGIGTGELFF.

This clone was recorded many times. The same CDR3 also results from other DNA sequences found in this sample. The rearrangement uses TRBV6-1 and TRBJ1-5; possibly TRBD1 for D (6 bases). The CDR3 consists of 15 residues. Germline V gene data show CDR1 as MNHNS and CDR2 as SASEGT. The ends were cut back, 4 bases at V and 7 bases at J, with 17 bases in the middle. CDR3 nucleotide sequence: TGTGCCAGCAGTGCCCCGAGGGGGGAAGGACAGCCCCAGCATTTT. It encodes CASSAPRGEGQPQHF.

This clone was seen at least ten times. The chain uses TRBV27 and TRBJ2-1, with 8 bases fitting TRBD2. J lost 3 bases, V lost 7 bases, and 14 bases had no gene match. CDR3 size: 17 residues. CDR1 is MNHEY and CDR2 is SMNVEV in the germline V gene (reference sequence). CDR3 coding DNA: TGTGCCAGCACCAGAAGGCCGCCGGGAGGGAACTACAATGAGCAGTTCTTC. This translates into CASTRRPPGGNYNEQFF.

This clone was recorded many times. The rearrangement links TRBV6-1 to TRBJ2-3, with 9 bases lining up with TRBD1. Per the germline V gene, CDR1 is MNHNS and CDR2 is SASEGT. This CDR3 spans 15 amino acids. The trim removed 2 bases at V and 5 bases at J, leaving 5 bases unmatched. The CDR3 region has the DNA TGTGCCAGCAGTGAACTGACAGGGGGAGGAGATACGCAGTATTTT. Its protein is CASSELTGGGDTQYF.

This clone was seen ten or more times. The same CDR3 also results from other DNA sequences found in this sample. V is TRBV18 and J is TRBJ1-1; perhaps TRBD1 as D (5 bases). This CDR3 is built from 14 residues. The germline V gene encodes CDR1 KGHSH and CDR2 LQKENI. Trimming removed 3 bases from V and 6 bases from J, with 14 bases in between. The CDR3 is CASSPGGGWSEAFF. The CDR3 nucleotides are TGTGCCAGCTCACCGGGGGGAGGGTGGTCTGAAGCTTTCTTT.

In this sample, this clone is medium-sized (0.01 to 0.1%). CDR3 sequence reads: CASSQGTATGELFF. The CDR3 bases are TGTGCCAGCAGTCAAGGGACAGCCACCGGGGAGCTGTTTTTT. V and J are TRBV28 and TRBJ2-2; TRBD1 agrees at 7 bases. The CDR3 has 14 residues. Trimming at V came to 5 bases and at J to 4 bases, leaving 4 bases not matched to a gene. Germline V gene data show CDR1 as MDHEN and CDR2 as SYDVKM.

Many counts were recorded for this clone. A much larger clone sits a single nucleotide away, making a read error possible. The chain recombines TRBV7-8 with TRBJ2-3; D remains unclear. Germline V gives CDR1 SGHVS, CDR2 FQNEAQ. This CDR3 contains 12 residues. In DNA, the CDR3 is TGTGCCAGCAGCCTGAACACGGATACGCGGTATTTT. The encoded protein is CASSLNTDTRYF. Full variable domain (outside the CDR3, taken from reference TRBV7-8 and TRBJ2-3): GAGVSQSPRYKVAKRGQDVALRCDPISGHVSLFWYQQALGQGPEFLTYFQNEAQLDKSGLPSDRFFAERPEGSVSTLKIQRTQQEDSAVYLCASSLNTDTRYFGPGTRLTVL.

This clone was observed once. At one end, the junction sequence differs from germline, possibly due to a read error. This sequence joins TRBV4-1 and TRBJ2-1, with no clear D. Germline CDR1 is MGHRA and CDR2 is YSYEKL. The CDR3 spans 12 residues. The CDR3 loop reads CASSQSGNDQFF. The CDR3 DNA sequence: TGCGCCAGCAGCCAATCCGGCAATGATCAGTTCTTC.

In its sample, this clone was seen many times. The chain carries TRBV6-1 and TRBJ2-6; 10 positions match TRBD1. Germline-derived CDR1 and CDR2 are MNHNS and SASEGT. This CDR3 has 19 amino acids. J was trimmed by 1 base and V by 3 bases; bases with no gene match: 9. CDR3 amino acids: CASSDGAGQGYSGANVLTF. CDR3 DNA: TGTGCCAGCAGTGATGGTGCGGGACAGGGGTATTCTGGGGCCAACGTCCTGACTTTC.

The table lists this clone with many counts. The chain employs TRBV12-3 or TRBV12-4 and TRBJ2-7; perhaps TRBD2 as D (6 bases). V was trimmed by 2 bases and J by 5 bases, leaving 16 bases between them. CDR3 length: 15 amino acids. Written as DNA, the CDR3 is TGTGCCAGCAGTTTACCTTCGACTAGTAGTAACGAGCAGTACTTC. It codes for CASSLPSTSSNEQYF.

In DNA, the CDR3 is TGTCCCATCAGGCAATCCTTTTTGGAGACCCAGTACTTC. Translation: CPIRQSFLETQYF. The V gene is TRBV3-1, the J gene TRBJ2-5; no firm D call. Germline loops: CDR1 LGHDT, CDR2 YNNKEL (reference sequence). This CDR3 has 13 residues.

In this sample, this clone turned up a few times. The chain combines TRBV20-1 with TRBJ2-3, with unresolved D. Between the trimmed V and J ends, which lost 6 bases and 4 bases, there was a span of 11 bases. Germline V gene sequence: CDR1 DFQATT, CDR2 SNEGSKA (reference sequence). The CDR3 runs 12 residues. This CDR3 is CSAGLGPDTQYF. The CDR3 DNA reads TGCAGTGCAGGGTTGGGTCCAGATACGCAGTATTTT.

Many counts were recorded for this clone. The rearrangement links TRBV13 to TRBJ2-7; 10 positions agree with TRBD1. Germline V CDR1 and CDR2: PRHDT, FYEKMQ (reference sequence). Unmatched junction bases numbered 6, after V lost 5 bases and J lost 5 bases. The CDR3 has 14 residues. Here the CDR3 reads CASSRGTGDDEQYF. DNA for the CDR3: TGTGCCAGCAGCCGCGGGACAGGGGACGACGAGCAGTACTTC.

This rearrangement joins TRBV12-3 or TRBV12-4 to TRBJ2-7; D might be TRBD2 (5 bases). Trimming took off 6 bases at V and 7 bases at J, with 19 bases between the two ends. This CDR3 contains 14 residues. The CDR3, as DNA: TGTGCCAGCAGCTCCCGGGAATCTTTTGGGGAGCAGTACTTC. It is translated as CASSSRESFGEQYF.

The table lists this clone with many counts. This sequence joins TRBV15 and TRBJ1-5; D gene ambiguous. V was pared by 0 bases and J by 7 bases, with 13 bases between. CDR1 is LNHNV, CDR2 YYDKDF, per germline (reference sequence). The CDR3 length is 15 residues. This CDR3 reads CATSRDLGDSQPQHF. DNA of the CDR3: TGTGCCACCAGCAGAGATTTGGGCGACTCACAGCCCCAGCATTTT.

This clone was counted many times. The chain uses TRBV7-9 and TRBJ1-1, with a tentative D call TRBD1 (5 bases). This CDR3 is 13 amino acids long. Trimming cost V 3 bases and J 5 bases, with 10 bases left between them. Germline loops: CDR1 SEHNR, CDR2 FQNEAQ (reference sequence). The CDR3 reads CASSFGGATEAFF. CDR3 coding DNA: TGTGCCAGCAGCTTTGGTGGGGCGACTGAAGCTTTCTTT.

This clone has ten or more counts. CDR3 DNA: TGTGCCAGCAGCTTGGACAGTAAAGAGACCCAGTACTTC. Translating it yields CASSLDSKETQYF. This chain links TRBV11-2 with TRBJ2-5; weak D call: TRBD1 (6 bases). The ends were cut back, 3 bases at V and 3 bases at J, with 8 bases in the middle. Germline assignment: CDR1 SGHAT and CDR2 FQNNGV. The CDR3 runs 13 residues.

This clone was seen ten or more times. The chain links TRBV3-1 to TRBJ1-2; TRBD1 agrees at 10 bases. This CDR3 is built from 17 residues. Germline V lookup: CDR1 LGHDT, CDR2 YNNKEL (reference sequence). Trimming took 4 bases from V and 4 from J; bases not matched to a gene: 12. The CDR3 loop reads CASSPALDRGPFYGYTF. The CDR3 nucleotides read TGTGCCAGCAGCCCGGCTCTCGACAGGGGGCCCTTCTATGGCTACACCTTC.

This clone was counted ten times or more. Other nucleotide sequences in the sample specify the same CDR3. This sequence joins TRBV12-3 or TRBV12-4 and TRBJ1-4; no definite D call. CDR3 length equals 13 residues. Trimming pared 6 bases from V and 4 bases from J, leaving 9 bases between. CDR3 coding DNA: TGTGCCAGCAGCGGACGGATTAATGAAAAACTGTTTTTT. It yields the protein CASSGRINEKLFF.

This clone was found many times. The rearrangement links TRBV4-2 to TRBJ2-7; D is ambiguous. V lost 0 bases and J lost 3, with 6 bases in between. The CDR3 loop spans 13 amino acids. Germline CDR1 LGHNA, CDR2 YNFKEQ. Here the CDR3 DNA reads TGTGCCAGCAGCCAAGAGAAGAGCTACGAGCAGTACTTC. It codes for CASSQEKSYEQYF.

This clone was seen repeatedly, ten times or more. This could be a read error, since a much larger clone is one nucleotide away. CDR3 sequence reads: CASAGPGQVYGYTF. CDR3 in DNA: TGTGCCAGCGCGGGTCCGGGACAGGTCTATGGCTACACCTTC. The chain couples TRBV2 to TRBJ1-2, with 8 bases aligning to TRBD1. The CDR3 contains 14 residues. The germline gives CDR1 SNHLY, CDR2 FYNNEI. The V segment lost 8 bases and the J segment 4 bases; nucleotides outside the gene matches: 9.

Ten or more counts support this clone. The chain employs TRBV9 and TRBJ2-6; D is possibly TRBD1 (6 bases). The CDR3 loop spans 15 amino acids. Germline V CDR1 and CDR2: SGDLS, YYNGEE. V lost 3 bases, J lost 0 bases, and 7 bases lay in between. In DNA form, the CDR3 reads TGTGCCAGCAGCGCACAGGGCTCTGGGGCCAACGTCCTGACTTTC. Residues: CASSAQGSGANVLTF.

As concerns this clone: Germline is not matched at one junction end, which may reflect a read error. The V and J genes are TRBV27 and TRBJ2-7; TRBD2 is a possible D gene (6 bases). CDR1 MNHEY and CDR2 SMNVEV come from the germline V gene (reference sequence). The CDR3 covers 13 residues. The CDR3 DNA reads TGTGCCTGCAGTCCTAGCGCCTCCTACGAGCAGTACTTC. Its protein is CACSPSASYEQYF.

This clone occurred many times. This chain connects TRBV20-1 to TRBJ1-6, with unresolved D. The CDR3 is 14 residues long. CDR1 and CDR2 (germline): DFQATT, SNEGSKA (reference sequence). The V end was cut by 5 bases, the J end by 0 bases, with 8 bases between. This CDR3 reads CSAAGISYNSPLHF. CDR3 coding DNA: TGCAGTGCTGCGGGTATCTCCTATAATTCACCCCTCCACTTT.

This clone was counted many times. This sequence joins TRBV20-1 and TRBJ2-3; D remains ambiguous. This CDR3 has 15 amino acids. Germline values: CDR1 DFQATT, CDR2 SNEGSKA (reference sequence). Between the trimmed V and J ends, which lost 3 bases and 2 bases, there was a span of 15 bases. The CDR3 nucleotides are TGCAGTGCTAGCGCGCTTTCCCCGAACACAGATACGCAGTATTTT. This gives the protein CSASALSPNTDTQYF.

The rearrangement links TRBV12-3 or TRBV12-4 to TRBJ1-1; D might be TRBD1 (5 bases). V was trimmed by 6 bases and J by 5 bases, leaving 16 bases between them. The CDR3 sequence is 14 residues long. The CDR3 nucleotides are TGTGCCAGCAGGTCGGGTTGGGGGGGAACTGAAGCTTTCTTT. Translated, it gives CASRSGWGGTEAFF.